This note documents a single TCR beta chain sequence. What it recognizes is unknown. A single record per CDR3 protein comes from TCRdb applying MiXCR to the 5' RACE reads. The table shows over 10,000 distinct CDR3 sequences, with over 40% occurring only once. These data belong to a study of T cell repertoires and leukemia-associated antigens. The CDR3 covers 13 residues. Germline V CDR1 and CDR2: SGHAT, FQNNGV. After removal of 5 bases from V and 6 bases from J, the junction contained 3 bases not matched to a gene. Study-wide results and caveats: V, J, VDJ and CDR3 counts did not differ significantly among groups.

The J gene is TRBJ2-2, the V gene TRBV11-2; TRBD1 agrees at 7 bases. The sequence was obtained from a female donor in good health. Specimen: CD3+ T cells sorted from blood and cultured. This chain's CDR3 is CASSADRAGELFF. CDR3 nucleotides: TGTGCCAGCAGCGCCGACAGGGCCGGGGAGCTGTTTTTT.